This TCR beta chain derives from a study of T-cell memory formation after mild COVID-19. Overall study: TCR clusters showed largely donor specificity.

This clonotype was observed a handful of times. What it binds is unknown. The CDR3 length is 13 residues. Per the germline V gene, CDR1 is MDHEN and CDR2 is SYDVKM. The ends lost 3 bases at V and 5 bases at J; junction bases unmatched: 3. General observations from the study: Confirmation was lacking for SARS-CoV-2 specificity of second-wave clones that peaked on day 37. The appearance of some responding clones in pre-infection memory suggested that cross-reactive memory joined.

TCRalpha and TCRbeta libraries used 5'RACE with constant-segment primers and UMIs. TCRdb independently ran MiXCR on the 5' RACE reads; one entry per CDR3 protein. The repertoire holds 110,000 or so distinct CDR3 sequences, approximately 22% seen once, with 41% in the top ten. The sample taken for sequencing was PBMCs or a T cell subset sorted from them (not recorded which). This sequence joins TRBV28 and TRBJ2-7, with TRBD1 identical over 8 bases. This TCR derives from a man aged 18 to 29 who had mild COVID-19 (a few samples of this study predate the infection). Cell type and time point are not known. The CDR3: CASSFDRGHEQYV. DNA of the CDR3: TGTGCCAGCAGTTTTGACAGGGGCCACGAGCAGTACGTC.